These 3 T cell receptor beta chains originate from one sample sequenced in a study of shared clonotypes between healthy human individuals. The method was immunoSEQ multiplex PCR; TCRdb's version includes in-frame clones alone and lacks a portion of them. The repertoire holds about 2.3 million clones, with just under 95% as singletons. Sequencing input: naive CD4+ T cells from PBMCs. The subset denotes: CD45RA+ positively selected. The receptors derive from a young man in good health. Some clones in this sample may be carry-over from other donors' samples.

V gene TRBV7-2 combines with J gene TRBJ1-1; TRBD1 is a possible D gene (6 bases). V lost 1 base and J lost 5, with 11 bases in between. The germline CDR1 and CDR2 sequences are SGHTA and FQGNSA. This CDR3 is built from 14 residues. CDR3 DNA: TGTGCCAGCAGCTTAGGGGGGGGCTGGACTGAAGCTTTCTTT. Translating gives CASSLGGGWTEAFF.

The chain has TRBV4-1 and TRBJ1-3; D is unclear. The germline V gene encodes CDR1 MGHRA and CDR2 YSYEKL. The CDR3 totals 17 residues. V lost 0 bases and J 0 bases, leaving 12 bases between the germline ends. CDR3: CASSQDSGRDSGNTIYF. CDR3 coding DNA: TGCGCCAGCAGCCAAGATTCCGGACGGGACTCTGGAAACACCATATATTTT.

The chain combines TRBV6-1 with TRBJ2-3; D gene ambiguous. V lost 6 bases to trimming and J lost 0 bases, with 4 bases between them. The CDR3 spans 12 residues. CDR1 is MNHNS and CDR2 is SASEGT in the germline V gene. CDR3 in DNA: TGTGCCAGCAGGGTTAGCACAGATACGCAGTATTTT. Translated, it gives CASRVSTDTQYF.